This T cell receptor (beta chain) was recorded in a study of CD8+CD57+ T cells in acquired aplastic anemia. Whole-study context: On average, sorted CD4+ and CD8+ cells gave roughly 3 ug of DNA.

The count of this clonotype is one. Genomic DNA acted as the template from which TCR beta VDJ combination and CDR3 sequence profiling were carried out. From the reads, TCRdb called clonotypes with MiXCR, one entry per CDR3 protein. The repertoire holds a few hundred thousand distinct CDR3 sequences, with roughly 64% as singletons. V was pared by 9 bases and J by 10 bases, with 19 bases between. CDR1 and CDR2 (germline): LNHDA, SQIVND (reference sequence). The CDR3 consists of 14 residues. The TCR was taken from a human donor in good health, serving as a control. Sequenced material: sorted CD4+, CD8+, or CD8+CD57+ T cells (not recorded which) from PBMCs. The chain is built from TRBV19 and TRBJ1-6; D unclear. The CDR3 region has the DNA TGTGCCAGCAGCTTCCCGGGAGGAGGGTCACCCCTCCACTTT. Its protein product is CASSFPGGGSPLHF.